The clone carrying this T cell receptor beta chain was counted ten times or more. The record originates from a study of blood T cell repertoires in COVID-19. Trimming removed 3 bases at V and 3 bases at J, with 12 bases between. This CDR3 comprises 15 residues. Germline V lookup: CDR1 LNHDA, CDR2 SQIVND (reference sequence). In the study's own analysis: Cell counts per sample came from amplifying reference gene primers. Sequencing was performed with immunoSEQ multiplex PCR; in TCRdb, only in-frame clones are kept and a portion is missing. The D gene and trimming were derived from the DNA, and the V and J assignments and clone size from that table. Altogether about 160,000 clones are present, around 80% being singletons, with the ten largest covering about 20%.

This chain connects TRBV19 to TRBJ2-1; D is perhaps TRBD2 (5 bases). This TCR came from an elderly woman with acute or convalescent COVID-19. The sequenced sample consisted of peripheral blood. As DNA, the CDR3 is TGTGCCAGTAGTATGGACGGAGGAGGCTACAATGAGCAGTTCTTC. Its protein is CASSMDGGGYNEQFF.